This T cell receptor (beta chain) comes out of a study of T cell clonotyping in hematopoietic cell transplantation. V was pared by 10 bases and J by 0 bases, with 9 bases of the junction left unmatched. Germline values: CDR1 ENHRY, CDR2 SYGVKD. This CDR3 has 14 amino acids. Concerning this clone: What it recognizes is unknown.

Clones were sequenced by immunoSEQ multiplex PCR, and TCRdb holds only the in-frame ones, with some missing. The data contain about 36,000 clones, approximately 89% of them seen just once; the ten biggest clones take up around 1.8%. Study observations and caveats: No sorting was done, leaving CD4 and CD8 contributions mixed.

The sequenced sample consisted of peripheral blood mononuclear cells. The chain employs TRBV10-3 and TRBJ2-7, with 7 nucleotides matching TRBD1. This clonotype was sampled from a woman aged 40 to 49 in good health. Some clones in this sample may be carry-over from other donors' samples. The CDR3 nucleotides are TGTGCCACCACCGACAGGGCGGGCTCCTACGAGCAGTACTTC. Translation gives CATTDRAGSYEQYF.